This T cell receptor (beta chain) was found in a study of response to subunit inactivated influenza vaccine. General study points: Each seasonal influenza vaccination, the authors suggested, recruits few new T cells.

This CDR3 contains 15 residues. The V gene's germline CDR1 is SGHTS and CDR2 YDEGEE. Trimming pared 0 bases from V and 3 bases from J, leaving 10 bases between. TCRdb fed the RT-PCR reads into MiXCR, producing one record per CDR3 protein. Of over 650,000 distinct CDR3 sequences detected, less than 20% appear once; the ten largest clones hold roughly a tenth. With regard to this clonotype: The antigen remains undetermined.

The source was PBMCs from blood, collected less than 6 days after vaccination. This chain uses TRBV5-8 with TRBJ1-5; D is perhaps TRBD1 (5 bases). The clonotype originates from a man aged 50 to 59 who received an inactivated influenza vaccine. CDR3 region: CASSLEGALNQPQHF. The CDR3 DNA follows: TGTGCCAGCAGCTTGGAAGGGGCCCTCAATCAGCCCCAGCATTTT.